The entry below gives a single T cell receptor (beta chain) sequence along with its context. Its antigen is not yet known. Base qualities are missing; no much larger clone stands one base away. Separate from the approximately 700-subject first cohort, the validation cohort of about 120 subjects was the group to which the donors belonged. The library was made by the immunoSEQ multiplex PCR assay. On the authors' methods: A statistical classification framework was built to diagnose cytomegalovirus status from the catalog of TCR beta chain sequences. This immuneACCESS table, as held by TCRdb, lists in-frame sequences with V and J called but not all clones. Of the missing ones, under half trace to an unresolved V gene in checked studies; the others have no known cause. V, J and clone size derive from that table, while D and trimming were established from the DNA sequence. This sample lists about 56,000 clones; 90% to 95% were detected once. The ten largest clones take up 5.8% of the sample.

This sample is part of a study of cytomegalovirus exposure and HLA in healthy donors (dated by TCRdb to 2016 to 2017). For the wider study: According to a later analysis, the 120 or so validation repertoires were produced on the same platform as the roughly 720 repertoires of the first cohort. The study aimed to test whether signatures of past pathogen exposure could be identified by cataloging public T cell receptors. A separate validation cohort of more than 100 different subjects was used in addition to the 666-subject first cohort. To predict cytomegalovirus infection status, the study combined high-throughput TCR immunosequencing, statistical association of individual TCRs with disease status, and machine learning.

The full study reports these points: In vitro tests confirmed that a few of the cytomegalovirus-associated TCR beta chains recognize cytomegalovirus antigens. While some public TCRs were present in many individuals, most TCR sequences turned up only very rarely across donors. The study gave a list of some 150 TCR beta chains associated with cytomegalovirus. A later analysis had no HLA typing for the validation cohort, so co-occurrence there was scored across all 120 repertoires. According to the authors, the approach could potentially be generalized to other disease states and immunological phenotypes. Of the cluster scores, roughly 95% were above 0 in a later analysis, which found that TCRs clustered in the first cohort also tended to co-occur in the 120 or so validation repertoires. The classifier was reported to diagnose cytomegalovirus status with high specificity and sensitivity in both the original and validation cohorts.

Looking up the germline V gene yields CDR1 SGHVS and CDR2 FNYEAQ. Trimming takes 4 bases off V and 0 bases off J; junction bases not matched to a gene: 12. Including the terminal cysteine and phenylalanine, the CDR3 comprises 18 residues. Left in the record is the CDR3 DNA by itself, 54 bases read in frame from the first base. Sequenced sample: PBMCs. The sequence came from a woman between 18 and 30 years old in good health and CMV-seronegative. Recombination linked TRBV7-6 to TRBJ1-1; 9 bases in the junction line up with TRBD1. The base sequence is TGTGCCAGCAGCTATACCGGGACAGGGAGTGGGGTGAACACTGAAGCTTTCTTT. This yields the protein CASSYTGTGSGVNTEAFF.